The present T cell receptor beta chain was sequenced within a study of response to subunit inactivated influenza vaccine. Study observations and caveats: A suggestion made by the authors is that each seasonal influenza vaccination recruits few new T cells.

About this clonotype itself: Its antigen is undetermined.

TCRdb passed the RT-PCR reads through MiXCR, listing each CDR3 protein once. The repertoire holds 290,000 or so distinct CDR3 sequences, with approximately 20% as singletons. The CDR3 length is 14 residues. The germline V and J ends were trimmed by 3 bases and 1 base, with 8 bases remaining between them. CDR1 WSHSY and CDR2 SAAADI come from the germline V gene. The sequences come from PBMCs from blood, collected 21 months after vaccination. This TCR was sampled from a man in his fifties or sixties who received an inactivated influenza vaccine. The chain carries TRBV10-2 and TRBJ2-3; no firm D call. CDR3 sequence (DNA): TGCGCCAGCAGTGATAACCAACGCACAGATACGCAGTATTTT. It is translated as CASSDNQRTDTQYF.